The T cell receptor beta chain under discussion was sequenced for a study of regulatory T cells in long-lasting Graves disease. The CDR3 covers 19 residues. The junction had 11 bases not matched to a gene; V was cut back by 1 base and J by 1 base. Germline V lookup: CDR1 SEHNR, CDR2 FQNEAQ (reference sequence). This clonotype has at least ten counts. Time point: persistent/refractory GD, antithyroid drugs over 5 years with positive TRAb. From RNA extracted from PBMCs, the TCR library was made. The peripheral blood volume drawn was roughly 9.9 milliliters, and it was collected into EDTA tubes. Sequencing libraries for TCR beta were prepared with iRepertoire HTBI primers and Arm-PCR of CDR3 regions. Original analysis: Identified segments across samples numbered about 60 TRBV and around 13 TRBJ. TCRdb recomputed calls from the multiplex PCR reads with MiXCR, one row per CDR3 protein. TCRdb, not the authors, supplied the V and J calls. Seen here are some 300,000 distinct CDR3 sequences, 22% observed once, and the top ten hold 56%.

The sample was peripheral blood mononuclear cells (PBMCs), taken when the disease was refractory, from a patient treated with antithyroid drugs. This clonotype originated in a female donor with Graves disease. This sequence joins TRBV7-9 and TRBJ2-1; 9 bases agree with TRBD2. DNA of the CDR3: TGTGCCAGCAGCTTAGGGTGGGGTAGCGGGGGATTATCCTACAATGAGCAGTTCTTC. This encodes CASSLGWGSGGLSYNEQFF.